The present entry profiles one T cell receptor beta chain with its context. The antigen this receptor binds is unknown. There are no base qualities to consult, and no much larger clone falls within one base. TCRdb records Illumina HiSeq 2500 as the sequencer. Quantitative 5'-RACE with molecular barcodes was used to prepare TCR beta libraries. From the authors' description of their analysis: A new computational method, built on a probabilistic model of VDJ rearrangement, was used to identify disease-linked TCR variants. TCRdb reprocessing: public reads trimmed at Q25 with fastp, clones called with MiXCR, in-frame beta chains kept. Merged by CDR3 protein, the rows form single entries marked with the most common genes and DNA. Here the V and J calls rest on TCRdb's processing, not on the authors' analysis. The sample records fewer than 500,000 distinct CDR3 sequences, 25% to 30% of which are singletons. Clones ranked in the top ten supply 0.85% to 1% of the sample.

This sample is part of a study of CD8 T cells in ankylosing spondylitis (dated by TCRdb to 2015 to 2018). Some background on the complete study: The study set out to find disease-linked TCR variants by profiling T cell receptor beta repertoires in ankylosing spondylitis patients and healthy donors. In total, the full study cohort was made up of nearly 110 healthy donors and 20 to 25 ankylosing spondylitis patients. Samples of peripheral blood were taken, and for ankylosing spondylitis patients, synovial fluid was collected as well. What the authors observed across the whole study: Blood from ankylosing spondylitis patients appeared to be characterized by a TCR beta motif composed of eight highly homologous amino acid variants. Some of the motif variants had been reported before in the synovial fluid and blood of reactive arthritis patients, a finding that suggests common disease-initiation mechanisms. The disease-linked clones were reported to be significantly enriched in matched synovial fluid samples from ankylosing spondylitis patients. In peripheral blood, the disease-linked clones were found at relatively low frequencies and had a CD8+ phenotype.

Trimming costs V 0 bases and J 2 bases, and their ends lie 12 bases apart. The CDR3, from cysteine to phenylalanine, totals 15 residues. Of the read, only the CDR3 DNA is kept; its 45 bases are in frame from base 1. Via the germline V gene (reference sequence), CDR1 is SGHKS and CDR2 YYEKEE. Rearrangement joined TRBV5-5 to TRBJ2-7, with no D gene named confidently. The sample comprised blood, either unsorted or a sorted T cell fraction (not recorded which). The sequence was collected from a male donor with ankylosing spondylitis. The encoded CDR3 is CASSLGSTEAYEQYF. At the DNA level, the sequence is TGTGCCAGCAGCTTGGGGTCGACCGAGGCCTACGAGCAGTACTTC.